This T cell receptor (beta chain) was profiled in a study of T-cell memory formation after mild COVID-19. About the research overall: TCR clusters showed largely donor specificity.

Deletions cut 1 base from V and 7 bases from J, with 8 bases between. The germline V gene has CDR1 SGHNT and CDR2 YYREEE (reference sequence). The CDR3 extends over 13 amino acids. This clonotype was seen more than once but under ten times. Its antigen is unidentified. TCRdb re-derived calls from the 5' RACE reads in MiXCR, one entry per CDR3 protein. Of about 320,000 distinct CDR3 sequences in the sample, roughly an eighth are singletons; the top ten hold around 20%. Study results and limitations: Some clones that responded were present in memory (sampled pre-infection), which suggests cross-reactive memory joined. Contracting clones, day 15 to 85, had balanced CD4/CD8, and later expanders favored CD4+.

The TCR sequence derives from a man aged 18 to 29 who had mild COVID-19 (a few samples of this study predate the infection). Cell type and time point are not known. V is TRBV5-4 and J is TRBJ1-4, with a tentative D call TRBD1 (6 bases). Sequencing was done on a sample of PBMCs or a T cell subset sorted from them (not recorded which). The CDR3 DNA reads as TGTGCCAGCAGCTTGCAGGGGAGTGAAAAACTGTTTTTT. This codes for CASSLQGSEKLFF.